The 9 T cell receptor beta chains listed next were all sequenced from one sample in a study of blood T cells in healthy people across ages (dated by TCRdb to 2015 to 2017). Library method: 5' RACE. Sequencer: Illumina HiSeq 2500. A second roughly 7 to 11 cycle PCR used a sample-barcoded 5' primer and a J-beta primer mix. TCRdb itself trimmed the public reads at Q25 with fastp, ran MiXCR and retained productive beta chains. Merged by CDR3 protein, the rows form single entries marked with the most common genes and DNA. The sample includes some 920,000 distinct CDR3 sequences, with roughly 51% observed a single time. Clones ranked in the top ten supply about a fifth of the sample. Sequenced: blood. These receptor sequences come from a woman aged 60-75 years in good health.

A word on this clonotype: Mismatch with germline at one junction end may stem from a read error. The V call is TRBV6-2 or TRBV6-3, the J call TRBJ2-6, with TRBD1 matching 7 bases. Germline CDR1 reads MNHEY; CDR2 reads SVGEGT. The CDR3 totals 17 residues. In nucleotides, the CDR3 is TGCGCCAGCAAAACGACAGGGAACCCTAGAGGGGCCAACGTCCTGACTTTC. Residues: CASKTTGNPRGANVLTF.

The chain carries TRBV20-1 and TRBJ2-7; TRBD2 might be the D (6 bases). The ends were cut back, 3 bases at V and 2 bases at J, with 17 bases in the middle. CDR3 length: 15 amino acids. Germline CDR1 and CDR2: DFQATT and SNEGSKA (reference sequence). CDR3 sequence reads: CSARHPSESTYEQYF. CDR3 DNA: TGCAGTGCTAGGCACCCTAGCGAAAGTACCTACGAGCAGTACTTC.

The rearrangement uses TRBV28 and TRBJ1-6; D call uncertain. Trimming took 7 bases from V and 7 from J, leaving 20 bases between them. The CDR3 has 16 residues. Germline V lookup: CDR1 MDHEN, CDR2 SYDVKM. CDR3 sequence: CASIAGGSSINSPLHF. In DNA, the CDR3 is TGTGCCAGCATCGCCGGAGGCAGCTCGATCAATTCACCCCTCCACTTT.

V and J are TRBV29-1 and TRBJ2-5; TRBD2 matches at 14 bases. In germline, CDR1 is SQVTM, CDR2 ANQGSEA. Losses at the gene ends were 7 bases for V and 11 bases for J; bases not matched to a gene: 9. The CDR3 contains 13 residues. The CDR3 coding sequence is TGCAGCGGGGGACTAGCGGGAGAGAATGAGCAGTACTTC. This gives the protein CSGGLAGENEQYF.

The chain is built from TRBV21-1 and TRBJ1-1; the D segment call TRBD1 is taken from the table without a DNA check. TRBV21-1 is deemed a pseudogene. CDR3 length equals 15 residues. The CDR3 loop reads CAPARHRGWNTEAFF. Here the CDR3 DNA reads TGTGCCCCAGCCCGTCACAGGGGTTGGAACACTGAAGCTTTCTTT.

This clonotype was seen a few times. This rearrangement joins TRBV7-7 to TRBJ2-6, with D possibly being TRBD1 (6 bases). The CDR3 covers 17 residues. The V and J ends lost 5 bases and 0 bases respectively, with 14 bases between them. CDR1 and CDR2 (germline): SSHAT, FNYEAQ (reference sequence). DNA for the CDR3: TGTGCCAGCAGCCCAATAGGGGGAGTCTCTGGGGCCAACGTCCTGACTTTC. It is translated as CASSPIGGVSGANVLTF. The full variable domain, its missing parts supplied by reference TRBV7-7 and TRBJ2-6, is GAGVSQSPRYKVTKRGQDVTLRCDPISSHATLYWYQQALGQGPEFLTYFNYEAQPDKSGLPSDRFSAERPEGSISTLTIQRTEQRDSAMYRCASSPIGGVSGANVLTFGAGSRLTVL.

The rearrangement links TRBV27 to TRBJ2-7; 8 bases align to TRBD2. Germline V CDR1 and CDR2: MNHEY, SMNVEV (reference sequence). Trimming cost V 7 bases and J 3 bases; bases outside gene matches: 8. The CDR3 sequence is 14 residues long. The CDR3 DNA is TGTGCCAGCAAAATAAAGCGGGAGTTCTACGAGCAGTACTTC. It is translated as CASKIKREFYEQYF.

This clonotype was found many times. CDR3 loop: CSDLTAREQFF. CDR3 in DNA: TGCAGCGACCTGACAGCCAGGGAGCAGTTCTTC. The J gene is TRBJ2-1, the V gene TRBV29-1, with D perhaps matching TRBD1 (5 bases). CDR3 length: 11 amino acids. Trimming stripped 7 bases from V and 10 bases from J, with 14 bases between. The V gene's germline CDR1 is SQVTM and CDR2 ANQGSEA.

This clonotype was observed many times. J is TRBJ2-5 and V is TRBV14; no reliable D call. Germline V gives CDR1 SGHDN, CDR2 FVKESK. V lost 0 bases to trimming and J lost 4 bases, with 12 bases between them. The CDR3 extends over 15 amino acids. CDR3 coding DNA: TGTGCCAGCAGCCAAGATCGGATCATCGCAGAGACCCAGTACTTC. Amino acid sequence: CASSQDRIIAETQYF.